This TCR beta chain was captured by sequencing in a study of control samples from healthy donors and cancer patients. Only in-frame clones appear in the TCRdb table, and some are missing; sequencing was by immunoSEQ multiplex PCR. The data contain 150,000 to 160,000 clones, 93% of them singletons. The table lists this clone with a few counts. Sequencing was carried out using blood. The sequence was collected from a man aged 50 to 59 in good health.

CDR3: CASSQDRQETSGNTIYF. The CDR3 nucleotides read TGCGCCAGCAGCCAAGATAGACAGGAGACCTCTGGAAACACCATATATTTT. This chain connects TRBV4-1 to TRBJ1-3, with D perhaps matching TRBD1 (6 bases). V shed 0 bases and J shed 0 bases, with 12 bases lying between them. This CDR3 contains 17 residues. Germline V gives CDR1 MGHRA, CDR2 YSYEKL.